Below, 9 T cell receptor beta chains from the same sample are listed, as sequenced in a study of cytomegalovirus exposure and HLA in healthy donors. This PCR relied on a set of 60 Vbeta primers and 13 Jbeta primers. Profiled with immunoSEQ multiplex PCR; TCRdb holds only in-frame clones, not every one. This sample has 150,000 to 200,000 clones, with around 76% found just once. Sample: PBMCs. The receptors stem from a female donor in good health and CMV-seronegative.

The rearrangement joins TRBV6-5 to TRBJ2-3; the match to TRBD1 covers 7 bases. This CDR3 region has 14 residues. Per the germline V gene, CDR1 is MNHEY and CDR2 is SVGAGI. V trimming: 6 bases; J trimming: 4 bases; junction bases outside the gene matches: 7. The CDR3 here is CASSRTGVADTQYF. For the CDR3, the DNA is TGTGCCAGCAGCCGGACAGGAGTCGCAGATACGCAGTATTTT.

V and J are TRBV29-1 and TRBJ1-2; 9 bases are shared with TRBD1. The junction had 7 bases not matched to a gene; V was cut back by 6 bases and J by 8 bases. The length of the CDR3 is 12 residues. CDR1 and CDR2 from the germline V gene are SQVTM and ANQGSEA. In DNA, the CDR3 is TGCAGCGTGAGGGGACAGGGTGGGGGCTACACCTTC. Translated: CSVRGQGGGYTF.

This clone was observed a single time. V usage is TRBV5-4 and J usage is TRBJ1-2, with 9 positions matching TRBD1. V lost 7 bases to trimming and J lost 2 bases; unmatched junction nucleotides: 12. This CDR3 is 16 amino acids long. Per germline, CDR1 SGHNT and CDR2 YYREEE (reference sequence). The CDR3 DNA reads as TGTGCCAGCCGCCTTTATGGACAGGGGTTAAACTATGGCTACACCTTC. Residues: CASRLYGQGLNYGYTF.

The rearrangement links TRBV10-3 to TRBJ2-7, with TRBD1 matching over 9 bases. V was clipped by 4 bases and J by 3 bases; unmatched bases: 4. Germline V gives CDR1 ENHRY, CDR2 SYGVKD. The CDR3 is 14 amino acids. CDR3 DNA: TGTGCCATCAGTGTGGAGACAGGGGGCTACGAGCAGTACTTC. This sequence encodes CAISVETGGYEQYF.

The chain recombines TRBV7-2 with TRBJ2-4, with 13 bases that match TRBD2. The trim removed 4 bases at V and 7 bases at J, leaving 7 bases unmatched. There are 16 residues in the CDR3. Per germline, CDR1 SGHTA and CDR2 FQGNSA. The CDR3 DNA sequence: TGTGCCAGCAGCTCTTCACTAGCGGGAGGGCAGAACATTCAGTACTTC. This translates into CASSSSLAGGQNIQYF.

This clone was seen only a few times. The chain combines TRBV11-2 with TRBJ2-3; 15 nucleotides line up with TRBD2. Trimming cost V 1 base and J 0 bases; bases outside gene matches: 2. CDR3 size: 18 residues. Germline V lookup: CDR1 SGHAT, CDR2 FQNNGV. The CDR3 nucleotides are TGTGCCAGCAGCTTAGGGACTAGCGGGAGGGCTAGCACAGATACGCAGTATTTT. It encodes CASSLGTSGRASTDTQYF.

The chain employs TRBV9 and TRBJ2-3; D uncertain. CDR1 and CDR2 from the germline V gene are SGDLS and YYNGEE. With 0 bases removed from V and 0 bases from J, the gap between germline ends came to 8 bases. The CDR3 loop spans 15 amino acids. The CDR3 spells CASSVALRSTDTQYF. CDR3 bases: TGTGCCAGCAGCGTAGCCCTGAGAAGCACAGATACGCAGTATTTT.

CDR3 nucleotide sequence: TGTGCCAGCAGCTTAACGGCGGGAGGAGGGACCGGGGAGCTGTTTTTT. This translates into CASSLTAGGGTGELFF. V usage is TRBV7-3 and J usage is TRBJ2-2; 8 bases fit TRBD2. The CDR3 contains 16 residues. V trimming: 0 bases; J trimming: 5 bases; junction bases outside the gene matches: 5. Germline CDR1 is SGHTA and CDR2 is FQGTGA.

The chain uses TRBV5-4 and TRBJ2-3; perhaps TRBD2 as D (6 bases). Germline assignment: CDR1 SGHNT and CDR2 YYREEE (reference sequence). The ends were cut back, 2 bases at V and 6 bases at J, with 13 bases in the middle. The CDR3 sequence is 14 residues long. The chain's CDR3 is CASSFKAGSDTQYF. The CDR3 DNA reads as TGTGCCAGCAGCTTTAAAGCCGGGAGCGATACGCAGTATTTT.